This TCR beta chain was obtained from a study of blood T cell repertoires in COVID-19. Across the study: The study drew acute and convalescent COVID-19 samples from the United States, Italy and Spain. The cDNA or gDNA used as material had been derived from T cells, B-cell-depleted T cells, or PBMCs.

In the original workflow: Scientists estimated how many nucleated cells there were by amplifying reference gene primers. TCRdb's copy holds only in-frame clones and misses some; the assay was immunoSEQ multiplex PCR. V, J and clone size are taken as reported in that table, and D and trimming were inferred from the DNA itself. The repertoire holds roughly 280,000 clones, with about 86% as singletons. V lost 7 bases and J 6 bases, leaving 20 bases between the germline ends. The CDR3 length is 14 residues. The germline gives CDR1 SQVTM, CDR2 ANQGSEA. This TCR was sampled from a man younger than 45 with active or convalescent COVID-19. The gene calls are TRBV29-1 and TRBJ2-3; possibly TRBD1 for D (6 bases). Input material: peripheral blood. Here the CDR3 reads CSAPRWARGDTQYF. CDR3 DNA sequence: TGCAGCGCCCCACGATGGGCGAGGGGGGATACGCAGTATTTT.